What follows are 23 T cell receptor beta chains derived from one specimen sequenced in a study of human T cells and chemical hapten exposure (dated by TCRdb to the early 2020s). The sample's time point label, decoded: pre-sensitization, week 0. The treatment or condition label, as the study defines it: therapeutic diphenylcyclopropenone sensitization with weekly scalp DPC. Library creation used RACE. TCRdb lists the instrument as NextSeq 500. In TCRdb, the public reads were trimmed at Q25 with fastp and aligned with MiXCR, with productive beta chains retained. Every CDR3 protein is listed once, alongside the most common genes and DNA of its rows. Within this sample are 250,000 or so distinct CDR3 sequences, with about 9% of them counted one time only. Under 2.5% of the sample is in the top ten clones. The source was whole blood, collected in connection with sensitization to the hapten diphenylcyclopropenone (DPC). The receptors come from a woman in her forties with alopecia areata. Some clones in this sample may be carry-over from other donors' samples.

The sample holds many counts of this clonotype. The CDR3 coding sequence is TGTGCCAGCAGCTTAGCGAGCGTTTCCACAGATACGCAGTATTTT. Protein: CASSLASVSTDTQYF. The chain employs TRBV7-2 and TRBJ2-3; D gene uncertain. Trimming removed 0 bases at V and 2 bases at J, with 9 bases between. CDR3 length equals 15 residues. CDR1 is SGHTA and CDR2 is FQGNSA in the germline V gene.

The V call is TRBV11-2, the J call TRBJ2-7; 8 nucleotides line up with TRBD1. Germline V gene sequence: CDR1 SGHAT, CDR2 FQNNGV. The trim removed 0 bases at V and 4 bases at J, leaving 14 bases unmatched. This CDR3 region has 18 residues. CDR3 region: CASSLELGGGTGSYEQYF. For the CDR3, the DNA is TGTGCCAGCAGCTTAGAGCTTGGAGGGGGGACAGGATCGTACGAGCAGTACTTC.

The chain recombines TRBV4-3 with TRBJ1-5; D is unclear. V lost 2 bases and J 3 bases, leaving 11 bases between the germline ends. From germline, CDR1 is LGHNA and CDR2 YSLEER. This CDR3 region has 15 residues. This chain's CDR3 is CASSQTLTNNQPQHF. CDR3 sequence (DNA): TGCGCCAGCAGCCAAACCTTGACAAACAATCAGCCCCAGCATTTT.

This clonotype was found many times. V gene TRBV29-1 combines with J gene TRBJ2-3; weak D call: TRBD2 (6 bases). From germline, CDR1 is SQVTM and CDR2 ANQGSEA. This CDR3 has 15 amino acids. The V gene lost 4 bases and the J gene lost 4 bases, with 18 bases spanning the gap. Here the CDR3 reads CSVGHGPGVADTQYF. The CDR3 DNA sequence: TGCAGCGTTGGTCACGGGCCGGGAGTGGCAGATACGCAGTATTTT.

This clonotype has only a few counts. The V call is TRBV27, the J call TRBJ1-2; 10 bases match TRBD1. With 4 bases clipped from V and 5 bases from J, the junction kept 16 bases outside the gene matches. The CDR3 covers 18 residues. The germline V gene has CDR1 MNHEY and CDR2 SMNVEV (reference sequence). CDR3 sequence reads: CASSSKTSRTGGEYGYTF. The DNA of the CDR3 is TGTGCCAGCAGTTCTAAAACTTCTCGGACAGGGGGGGAATATGGCTACACCTTC.

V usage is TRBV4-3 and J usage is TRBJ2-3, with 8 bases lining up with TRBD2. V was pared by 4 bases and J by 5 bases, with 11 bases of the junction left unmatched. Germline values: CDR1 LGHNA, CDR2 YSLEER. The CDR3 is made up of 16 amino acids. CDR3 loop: CASSPDPAGAGDTQYF. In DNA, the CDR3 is TGCGCCAGCAGCCCGGACCCAGCGGGAGCCGGAGATACGCAGTATTTT.

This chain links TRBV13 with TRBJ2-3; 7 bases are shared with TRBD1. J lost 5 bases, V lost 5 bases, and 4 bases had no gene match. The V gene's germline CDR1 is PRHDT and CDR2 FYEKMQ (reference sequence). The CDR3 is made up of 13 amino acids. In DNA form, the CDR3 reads TGTGCCAGCAGCATCGCAGGGGGAGATACGCAGTATTTT. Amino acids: CASSIAGGDTQYF.

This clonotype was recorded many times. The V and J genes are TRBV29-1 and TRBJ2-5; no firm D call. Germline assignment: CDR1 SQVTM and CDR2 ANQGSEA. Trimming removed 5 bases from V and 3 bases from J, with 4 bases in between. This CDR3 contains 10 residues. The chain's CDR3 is CSVLKETQYF. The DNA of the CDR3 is TGCAGCGTTCTTAAAGAGACCCAGTACTTC.

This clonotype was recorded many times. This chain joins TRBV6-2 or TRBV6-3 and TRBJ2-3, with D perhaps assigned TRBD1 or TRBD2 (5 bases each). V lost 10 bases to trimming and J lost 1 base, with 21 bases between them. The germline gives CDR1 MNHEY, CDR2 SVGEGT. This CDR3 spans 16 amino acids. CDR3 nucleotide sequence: TGTGCCATCTCCGAAGGAGGAAGAGGGGGCACAGATACGCAGTATTTT. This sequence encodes CAISEGGRGGTDTQYF.

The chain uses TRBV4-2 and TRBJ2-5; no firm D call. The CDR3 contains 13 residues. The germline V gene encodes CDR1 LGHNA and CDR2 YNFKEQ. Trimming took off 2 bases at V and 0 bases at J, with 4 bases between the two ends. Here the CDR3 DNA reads TGTGCCAGCAGCCAATTAGACCAAGAGACCCAGTACTTC. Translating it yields CASSQLDQETQYF.

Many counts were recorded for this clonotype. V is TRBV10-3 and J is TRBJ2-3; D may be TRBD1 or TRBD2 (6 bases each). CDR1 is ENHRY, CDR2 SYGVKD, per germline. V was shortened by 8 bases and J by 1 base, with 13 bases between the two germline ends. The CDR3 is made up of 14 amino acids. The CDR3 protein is CAIGGQGGTDTQYF. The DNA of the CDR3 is TGTGCCATCGGGGGGCAGGGTGGCACAGATACGCAGTATTTT.

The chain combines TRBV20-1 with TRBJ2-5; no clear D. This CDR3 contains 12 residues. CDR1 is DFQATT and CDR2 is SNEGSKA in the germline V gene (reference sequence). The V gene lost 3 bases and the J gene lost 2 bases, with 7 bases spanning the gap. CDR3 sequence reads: CSARARQETQYF. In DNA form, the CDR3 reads TGCAGTGCTAGGGCCCGACAAGAGACCCAGTACTTC.

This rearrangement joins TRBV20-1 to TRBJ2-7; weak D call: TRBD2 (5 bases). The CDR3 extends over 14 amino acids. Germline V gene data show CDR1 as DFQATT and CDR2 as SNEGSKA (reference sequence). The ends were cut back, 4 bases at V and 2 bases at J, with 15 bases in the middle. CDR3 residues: CSATSTSSAYEQYF. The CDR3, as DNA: TGCAGTGCTACCTCTACTAGTTCAGCCTACGAGCAGTACTTC.

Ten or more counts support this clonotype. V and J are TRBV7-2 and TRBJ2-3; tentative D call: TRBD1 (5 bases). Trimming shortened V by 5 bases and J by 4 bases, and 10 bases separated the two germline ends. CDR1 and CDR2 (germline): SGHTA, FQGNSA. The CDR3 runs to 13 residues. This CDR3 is CASSPQVPDTQYF. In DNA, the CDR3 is TGTGCCAGCAGCCCACAGGTGCCAGATACGCAGTATTTT.

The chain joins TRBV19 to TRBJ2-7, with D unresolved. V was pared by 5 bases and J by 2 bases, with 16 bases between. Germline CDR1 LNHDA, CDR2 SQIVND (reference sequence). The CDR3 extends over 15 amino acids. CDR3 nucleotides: TGTGCCAGTAGTGCCCGCTCTGGCCGCACCTACGAGCAGTACTTC. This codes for CASSARSGRTYEQYF.

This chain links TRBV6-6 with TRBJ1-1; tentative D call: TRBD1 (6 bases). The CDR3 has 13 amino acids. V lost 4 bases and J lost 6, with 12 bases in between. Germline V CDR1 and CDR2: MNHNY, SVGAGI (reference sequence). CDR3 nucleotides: TGTGCCAGCAGTTGGGACATCTTCCCTGAAGCTTTCTTT. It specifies CASSWDIFPEAFF.

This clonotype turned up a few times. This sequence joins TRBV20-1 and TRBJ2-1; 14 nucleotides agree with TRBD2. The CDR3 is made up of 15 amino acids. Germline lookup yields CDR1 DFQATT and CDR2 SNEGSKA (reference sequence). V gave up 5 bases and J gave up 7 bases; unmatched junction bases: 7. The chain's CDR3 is CSADWTSGRTNEQFF. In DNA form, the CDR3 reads TGCAGTGCTGACTGGACTAGCGGGAGGACGAATGAGCAGTTCTTC.

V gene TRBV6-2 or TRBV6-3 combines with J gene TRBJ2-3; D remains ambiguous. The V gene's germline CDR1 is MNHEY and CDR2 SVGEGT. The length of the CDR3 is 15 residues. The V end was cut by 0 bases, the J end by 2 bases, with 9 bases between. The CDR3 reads CASSYSIRNTDTQYF. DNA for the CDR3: TGTGCCAGCAGTTACTCGATAAGGAACACAGATACGCAGTATTTT.

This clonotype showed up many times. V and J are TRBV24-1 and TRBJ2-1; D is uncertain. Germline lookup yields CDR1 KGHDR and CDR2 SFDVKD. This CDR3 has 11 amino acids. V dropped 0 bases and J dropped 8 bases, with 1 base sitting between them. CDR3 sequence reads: CATSDLDEQFF. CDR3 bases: TGTGCCACCAGTGATTTGGATGAGCAGTTCTTC.

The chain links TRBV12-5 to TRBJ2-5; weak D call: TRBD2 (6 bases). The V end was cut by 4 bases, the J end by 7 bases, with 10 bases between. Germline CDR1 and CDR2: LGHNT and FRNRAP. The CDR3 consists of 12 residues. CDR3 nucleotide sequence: TGTGCTAGTGGTTCGGGGGAAAGGACCCAGTACTTC. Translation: CASGSGERTQYF.

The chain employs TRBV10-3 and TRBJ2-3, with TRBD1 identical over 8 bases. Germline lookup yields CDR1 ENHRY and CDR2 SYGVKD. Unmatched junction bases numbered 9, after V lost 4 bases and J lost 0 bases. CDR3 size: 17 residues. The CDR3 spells CAISARQGPQSTDTQYF. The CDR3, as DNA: TGTGCCATCAGTGCGAGACAGGGGCCACAAAGCACAGATACGCAGTATTTT.

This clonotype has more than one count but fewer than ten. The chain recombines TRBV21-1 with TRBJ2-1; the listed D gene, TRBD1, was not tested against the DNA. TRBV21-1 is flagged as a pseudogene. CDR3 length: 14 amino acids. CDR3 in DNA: TGTGCCAGCAGCAAAGGGACAGGGGGCAATGAGCAGTTCTTC. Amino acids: CASSKGTGGNEQFF.

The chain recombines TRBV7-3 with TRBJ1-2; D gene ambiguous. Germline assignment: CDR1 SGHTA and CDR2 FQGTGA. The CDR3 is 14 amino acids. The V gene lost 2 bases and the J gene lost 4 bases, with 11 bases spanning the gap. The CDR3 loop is CASSLEPGAYGYTF. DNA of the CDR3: TGTGCCAGCAGCTTAGAACCGGGAGCCTATGGCTACACCTTC.